This is a list of T cell receptor beta chains from one sample in a study of blood T cell repertoires in COVID-19. The method was immunoSEQ multiplex PCR; TCRdb's version includes in-frame clones alone and lacks a portion of them. The sample yields approximately 340,000 clones, approximately 90% seen once. Sequences were obtained from PBMCs or T cells enriched from blood (not recorded which). Every receptor here comes from a woman between 40 and 50 years old who had been exposed to COVID-19. Each CDR3 is given with its conserved first and last residue. The D gene is left open where the match is weak. A clone size is listed for some rows: how often the clone was seen (once, few, many), or a class if it is expanded.

D gene,V gene,clone size,J gene,CDR3 DNA,CDR3 protein
.,TRBV11-3,.,TRBJ1-2,TGTGCCAGCAGCTCAGTGTCAGGGGGCTACACCTTC,CASSSVSGGYTF
TRBD1,TRBV19,once,TRBJ1-2,TGTGCCAGTACCGTGGACGGGACAGCCCTTATCCTTGGCTACACCTTC,CASTVDGTALILGYTF
TRBD1,TRBV2,.,TRBJ1-2,TGTGCCAGCAGCGGACAGGGGACTAACTATGGCTACACCTTC,CASSGQGTNYGYTF
TRBD2,TRBV6-5,.,TRBJ2-7,TGTGCCAGCAGTAAGAGACTAGCGGGAGCCTACGAGCAGTACTTC,CASSKRLAGAYEQYF
TRBD2,TRBV19,few,TRBJ2-2,TGTGCCAGTAGGGGGGCGTCTAGCGGGGGCCCCCTTTCAAACACCGGGGAGCTGTTTTTT,CASRGASSGGPLSNTGELFF
.,TRBV30,.,TRBJ1-3,TGTGCCTGGGGCAGGGAATCTGGAAACACCATATATTTT,CAWGRESGNTIYF
.,TRBV7-2,.,TRBJ2-7,TGTGCCAGCAGCTTAGATAGCGGAACCTCCTACGAGCAGTACTTC,CASSLDSGTSYEQYF
.,TRBV24-1,.,TRBJ1-1,TGTGCCACCAGTGATTCTGACAGCCGCGCTTTCTTT,CATSDSDSRAFF
.,TRBV10-3,.,TRBJ1-6,TGTGCCATCAGTGAGCTGAATTCACCCCTCCACTTT,CAISELNSPLHF
TRBD1,TRBV9,.,TRBJ2-7,TGTGCCAGCAGCCCACGGACAGGGAGGAGGGAACGGAGCTCCTACGAGCAGTACTTC,CASSPRTGRRERSSYEQYF
TRBD1,TRBV18,.,TRBJ2-5,TGTGCCAGCTCCCTAGGACAGGGACAAGAGACCCAGTACTTC,CASSLGQGQETQYF
.,TRBV2,.,TRBJ1-1,TGTGCCAGCAGTGAGAGAGGTCAGAACACTGAAGCTTTCTTT,CASSERGQNTEAFF
.,TRBV7-3,.,TRBJ2-3,TGTGCCAGCAGCTTACGGTCTAGCACCTATAGCACAGATACGCAGTATTTT,CASSLRSSTYSTDTQYF
TRBD1,TRBV6-4,.,TRBJ2-7,TGTGCCAGCAGTGACTCGTTTGGCAGGGGGGAGCAGTACTTC,CASSDSFGRGEQYF